This TCR beta chain was obtained from a study of siplizumab effects on memory and regulatory T cells. To note about this clone: As yet, its antigen is unknown.

Measured with immunoSEQ multiplex PCR; TCRdb has only the in-frame clones, and not every one. The sample includes about 100,000 clones, about 90% of them seen just once. Overall study findings and caveats: Mappable CD4+ clones that were alloreactive averaged 68.8% Treg-derived with siplizumab versus roughly 25% in controls. A minor share of alloreactive clones matched unstimulated subsets. Contribution to the alloresponse seemed major for naive T cells, which also seemed more diverse than memory cells. Alloreactive sequences traceable to unstimulated CD4+ memory cells declined significantly under siplizumab.

The sequenced sample consisted of non-Treg CD4+ T cells sorted from blood. The clonotype was recovered from a human donor in good health.

CDR3 coding DNA: TGTGCCTGGAGTGGGACTAATGAAAAACTGTTTTTT. Protein sequence: CAWSGTNEKLFF. The V gene is TRBV30, the J gene TRBJ1-4, with D hard to call. Trimming removed 1 base from V and 2 bases from J, with 2 bases in between. Germline V gives CDR1 GTSNPN, CDR2 SVGIG (reference sequence). CDR3 length: 12 residues.